This T cell receptor (beta chain) originates from a study of OX40 agonist ivuxolimab in advanced cancers. About the study: Three patients had partial responses: one hepatocellular carcinoma, two cutaneous melanoma.

Note on this clone: Its antigen is not identified.

Trimming took 0 bases from V and 10 from J, leaving 12 bases between them. The CDR3 sequence is 13 residues long. Produced via immunoSEQ multiplex PCR; TCRdb's table is partial and in-frame only. The sample has tens of thousands of clones, 70% to 90% seen once. Findings and limits, study-wide: The study observed clonal expansion of CD4+ and CD8+ blood T cells by week 6 at 0.1 to 3.0 mg/kg.

The cohort excluded patients with autoimmune disease history or systemic immunosuppression. Blood sampling was done at baseline, cycle 4 day 1, and cycle 7 day 1. The specimen comprised CD4+ or CD8+ T cells sorted from blood, sampled in a trial of the OX40 agonist ivuxolimab. This receptor was obtained from an adult with an advanced solid tumor such as melanoma, head and neck, liver or kidney cancer. The chain links TRBV23-1 to TRBJ1-1; tentative D call: TRBD1 (5 bases). TRBV23-1 is reported as an ORF; its role is uncertain. Written as DNA, the CDR3 is TGCGCCAGCAGTCAATCCATGGGGGAGGGAGCTTTCTTT. Its translation is CASSQSMGEGAFF.